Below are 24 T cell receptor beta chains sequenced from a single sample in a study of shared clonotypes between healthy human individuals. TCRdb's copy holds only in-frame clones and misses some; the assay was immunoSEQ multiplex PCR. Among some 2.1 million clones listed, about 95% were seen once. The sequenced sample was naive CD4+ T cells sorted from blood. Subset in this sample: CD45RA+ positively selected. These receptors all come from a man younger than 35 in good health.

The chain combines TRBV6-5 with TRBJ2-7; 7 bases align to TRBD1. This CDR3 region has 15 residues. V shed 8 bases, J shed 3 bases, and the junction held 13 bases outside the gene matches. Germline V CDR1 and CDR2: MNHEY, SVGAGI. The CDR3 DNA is TGTGCCAGCCGACACCGGGACAGAGGTAACTACGAGCAGTACTTC. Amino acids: CASRHRDRGNYEQYF.

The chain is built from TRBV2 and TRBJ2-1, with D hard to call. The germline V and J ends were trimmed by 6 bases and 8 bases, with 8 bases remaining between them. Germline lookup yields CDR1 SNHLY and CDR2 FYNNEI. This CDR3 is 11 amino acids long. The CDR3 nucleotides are TGTGCCAGCAGCCACAAGCATGAGCAGTTCTTC. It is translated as CASSHKHEQFF.

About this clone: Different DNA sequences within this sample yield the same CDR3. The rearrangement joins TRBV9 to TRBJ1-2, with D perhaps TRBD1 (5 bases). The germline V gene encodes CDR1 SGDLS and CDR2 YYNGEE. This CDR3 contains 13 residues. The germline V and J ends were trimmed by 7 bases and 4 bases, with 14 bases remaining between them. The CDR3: CASSRQGSYGYTF. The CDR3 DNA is TGTGCCAGCTCCCGCCAGGGTAGCTATGGCTACACCTTC.

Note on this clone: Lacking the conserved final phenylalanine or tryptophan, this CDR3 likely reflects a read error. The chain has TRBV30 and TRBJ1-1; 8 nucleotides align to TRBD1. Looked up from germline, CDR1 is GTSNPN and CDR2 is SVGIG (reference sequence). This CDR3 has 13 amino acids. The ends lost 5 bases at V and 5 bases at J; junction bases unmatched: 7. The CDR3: CAWLDRGGTEAFL. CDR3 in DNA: TGTGCCTGGTTAGACAGGGGTGGGACTGAAGCTTTCCTT.

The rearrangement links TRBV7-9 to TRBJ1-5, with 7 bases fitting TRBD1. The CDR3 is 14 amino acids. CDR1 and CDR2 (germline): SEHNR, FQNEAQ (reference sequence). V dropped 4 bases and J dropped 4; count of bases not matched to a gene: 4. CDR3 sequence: CASSSGQVNQPQHF. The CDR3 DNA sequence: TGTGCCAGCAGCTCCGGACAGGTTAATCAGCCCCAGCATTTT.

The CDR3 spells CASSQEQSSYNEQFF. The CDR3 DNA follows: TGCGCCAGCAGCCAAGAACAGAGCTCCTACAATGAGCAGTTCTTC. The J gene is TRBJ2-1, the V gene TRBV4-1; D is undetermined. This CDR3 region has 15 residues. Trimming pared 0 bases from V and 0 bases from J, leaving 6 bases between. In germline, CDR1 is MGHRA, CDR2 YSYEKL.

CDR3 bases: TGCGCCAGCAGCTTTAGTCAGTCCGGTTTCCCCGGGGAGCTGTTTTTT. Residues: CASSFSQSGFPGELFF. This chain connects TRBV5-1 to TRBJ2-2; unclear D gene. V dropped 2 bases and J dropped 6 bases, with 17 bases sitting between them. Per the germline V gene, CDR1 is SGHRS and CDR2 is YFSETQ. The length of the CDR3 is 16 residues.

The CDR3 coding sequence is TGTGCCAGCAGCTGGGACGCGGGGAATTCACCCCTCCACTTT. Translating it yields CASSWDAGNSPLHF. The chain combines TRBV5-6 with TRBJ1-6; weak D call: TRBD1 (5 bases). Germline V gene lookup returns CDR1 SGHDT and CDR2 YYEEEE. CDR3 length equals 14 residues. Trimming stripped 3 bases from V and 7 bases from J, with 11 bases between.

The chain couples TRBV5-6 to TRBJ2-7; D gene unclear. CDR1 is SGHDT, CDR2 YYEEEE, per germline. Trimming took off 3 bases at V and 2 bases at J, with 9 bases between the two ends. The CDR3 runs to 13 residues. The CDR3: CASSSRPTYEQYF. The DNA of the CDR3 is TGTGCCAGCAGCTCCCGACCTACCTACGAGCAGTACTTC.

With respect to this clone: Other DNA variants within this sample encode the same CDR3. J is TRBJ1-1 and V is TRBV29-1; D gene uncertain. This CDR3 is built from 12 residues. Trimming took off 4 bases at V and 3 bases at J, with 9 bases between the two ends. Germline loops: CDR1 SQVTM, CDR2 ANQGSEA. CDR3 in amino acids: CSVGRGYTEAFF. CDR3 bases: TGCAGCGTTGGCCGGGGATACACTGAAGCTTTCTTT.

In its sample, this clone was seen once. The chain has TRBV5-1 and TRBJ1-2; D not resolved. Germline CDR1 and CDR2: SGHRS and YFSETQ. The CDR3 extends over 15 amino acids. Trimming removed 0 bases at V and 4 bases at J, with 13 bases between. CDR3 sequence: CASSLEDLDGYGYTF. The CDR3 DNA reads TGCGCCAGCAGCTTGGAGGATCTAGATGGCTATGGCTACACCTTC.

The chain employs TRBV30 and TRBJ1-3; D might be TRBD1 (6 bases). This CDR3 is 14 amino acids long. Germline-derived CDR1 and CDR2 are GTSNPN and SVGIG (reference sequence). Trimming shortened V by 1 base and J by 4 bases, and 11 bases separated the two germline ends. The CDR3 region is CAWSGGAVGNTIYF. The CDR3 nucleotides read TGTGCCTGGAGTGGGGGGGCCGTCGGAAACACCATATATTTT.

The CDR3 sequence is CASSVTYSGANVLTF. CDR3 coding DNA: TGCGCCAGCAGCGTAACCTACTCTGGGGCCAACGTCCTGACTTTC. This chain links TRBV5-1 with TRBJ2-6; D is uncertain. The V and J ends lost 4 bases and 0 bases respectively, with 8 bases between them. The CDR3 consists of 15 residues. Germline CDR1 and CDR2: SGHRS and YFSETQ.

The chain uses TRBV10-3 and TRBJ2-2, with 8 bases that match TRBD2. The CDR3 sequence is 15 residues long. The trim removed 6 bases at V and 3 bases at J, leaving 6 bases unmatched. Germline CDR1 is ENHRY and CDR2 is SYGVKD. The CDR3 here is CAIRKTGGDTGELFF. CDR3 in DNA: TGTGCCATCAGAAAAACGGGAGGGGACACCGGGGAGCTGTTTTTT.

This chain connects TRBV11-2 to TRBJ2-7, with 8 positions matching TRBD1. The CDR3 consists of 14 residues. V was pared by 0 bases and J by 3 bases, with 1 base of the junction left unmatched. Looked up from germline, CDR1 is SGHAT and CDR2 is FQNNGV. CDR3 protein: CASSLETGVYEQYF. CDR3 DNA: TGTGCCAGCAGCTTAGAGACAGGGGTCTACGAGCAGTACTTC.

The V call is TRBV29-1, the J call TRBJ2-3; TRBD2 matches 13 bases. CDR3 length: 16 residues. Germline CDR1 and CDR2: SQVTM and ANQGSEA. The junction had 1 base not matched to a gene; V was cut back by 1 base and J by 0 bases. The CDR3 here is CSVEAGLAGSTDTQYF. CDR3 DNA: TGCAGCGTTGAAGCGGGACTAGCGGGAAGCACAGATACGCAGTATTTT.

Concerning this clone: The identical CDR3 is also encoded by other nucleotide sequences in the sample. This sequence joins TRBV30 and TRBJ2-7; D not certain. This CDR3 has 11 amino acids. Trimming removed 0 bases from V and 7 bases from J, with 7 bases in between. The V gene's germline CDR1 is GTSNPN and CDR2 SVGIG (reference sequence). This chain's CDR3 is CAWSVEREQYF. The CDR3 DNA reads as TGTGCCTGGAGTGTAGAGAGGGAGCAGTACTTC.

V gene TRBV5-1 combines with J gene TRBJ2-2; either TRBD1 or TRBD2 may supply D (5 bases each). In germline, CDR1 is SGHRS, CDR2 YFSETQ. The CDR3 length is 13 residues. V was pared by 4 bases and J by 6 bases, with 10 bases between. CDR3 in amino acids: CASSMGEPGELFF. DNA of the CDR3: TGCGCCAGCAGCATGGGGGAGCCCGGGGAGCTGTTTTTT.

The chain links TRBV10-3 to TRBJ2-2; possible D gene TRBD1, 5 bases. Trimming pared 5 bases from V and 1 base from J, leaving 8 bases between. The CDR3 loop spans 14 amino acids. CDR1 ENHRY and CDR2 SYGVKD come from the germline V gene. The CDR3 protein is CAISLTENTGELFF. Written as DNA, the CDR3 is TGTGCCATCAGTCTGACAGAGAACACCGGGGAGCTGTTTTTT.

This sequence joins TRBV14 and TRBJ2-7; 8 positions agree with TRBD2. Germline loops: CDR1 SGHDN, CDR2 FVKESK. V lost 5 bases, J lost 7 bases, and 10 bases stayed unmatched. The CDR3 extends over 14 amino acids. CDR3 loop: CASSYTGGPREQYF. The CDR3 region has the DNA TGTGCCAGCAGCTATACGGGAGGGCCGAGAGAGCAGTACTTC.

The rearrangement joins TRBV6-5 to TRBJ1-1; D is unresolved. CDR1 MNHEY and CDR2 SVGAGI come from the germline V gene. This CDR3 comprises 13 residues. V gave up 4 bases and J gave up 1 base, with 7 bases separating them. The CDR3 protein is CASSLSANTEAFF. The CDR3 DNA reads TGTGCCAGCAGTTTATCAGCGAACACTGAAGCTTTCTTT.

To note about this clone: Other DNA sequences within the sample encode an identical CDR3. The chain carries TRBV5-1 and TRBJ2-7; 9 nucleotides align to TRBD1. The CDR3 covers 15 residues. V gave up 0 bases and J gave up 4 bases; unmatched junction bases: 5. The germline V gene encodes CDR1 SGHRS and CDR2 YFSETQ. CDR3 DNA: TGCGCCAGCAGCTTGGATGGACAGGGGAGATACGAGCAGTACTTC. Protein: CASSLDGQGRYEQYF. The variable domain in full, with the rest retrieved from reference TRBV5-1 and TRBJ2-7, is KAGVTQTPRYLIKTRGQQVTLSCSPISGHRSVSWYQQTPGQGLQFLFEYFSETQRNKGNFPGRFSGRQFSNSRSEMNVSTLELGDSALYLCASSLDGQGRYEQYFGPGTRLTVT.

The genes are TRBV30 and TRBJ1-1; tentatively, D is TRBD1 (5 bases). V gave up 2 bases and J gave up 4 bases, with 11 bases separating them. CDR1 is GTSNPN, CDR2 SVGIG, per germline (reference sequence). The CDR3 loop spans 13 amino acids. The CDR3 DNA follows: TGTGCCTGGAGTATAGCGGGGGGCACTGAAGCTTTCTTT. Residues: CAWSIAGGTEAFF. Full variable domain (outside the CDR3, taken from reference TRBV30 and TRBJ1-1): SQTIHQWPATLVQPVGSPLSLECTVEGTSNPNLYWYRQAAGRGLQLLFYSVGIGQISSEVPQNLSASRPQDRQFILSSKKLLLSDSGFYLCAWSIAGGTEAFFGQGTRLTVV.

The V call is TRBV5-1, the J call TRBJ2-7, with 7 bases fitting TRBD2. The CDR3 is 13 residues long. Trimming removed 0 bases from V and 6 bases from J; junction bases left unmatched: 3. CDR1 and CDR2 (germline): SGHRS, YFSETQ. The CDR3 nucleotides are TGCGCCAGCAGCTTGGGGGAGGGGATCGAGCAGTACTTC. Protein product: CASSLGEGIEQYF.